What follows are 16 T cell receptor beta chains derived from one specimen sequenced in a study of CD8 T cells in Susac syndrome. Random hexamers were used to reverse transcribe the RNA input (roughly 0.5 to 1 ug). TCRdb re-analysed the immunoSEQ multiplex PCR reads in MiXCR, keeping a single row per CDR3 protein. The table shows around 300,000 distinct CDR3 sequences, with about 82% occurring only once. Sample: CD8+ T cells from PBMCs. Receptor source: a human donor with multiple sclerosis.

The rearrangement links TRBV6-2 or TRBV6-3 to TRBJ2-3; D may be TRBD1 or TRBD2 (6 bases each). Germline CDR1 reads MNHEY; CDR2 reads SVGEGT. This CDR3 spans 17 amino acids. Trimming left V 0 bases short and J 1 base short, with 14 bases between. Written as DNA, the CDR3 is TGTGCCAGCAGTTACTCGAGGCCGGGGGCCGGCACAGATACGCAGTATTTT. It encodes CASSYSRPGAGTDTQYF.

The chain uses TRBV3-1 and TRBJ2-7; D perhaps matches TRBD1 (6 bases). The CDR3 is 13 amino acids. Germline CDR1 and CDR2: LGHDT and YNNKEL (reference sequence). V dropped 5 bases and J dropped 6 bases, with 14 bases sitting between them. The CDR3 sequence is CASSSHRVSEQYF. The CDR3 DNA sequence: TGTGCCAGCAGCTCTCACAGGGTATCCGAGCAGTACTTC.

The chain links TRBV6-5 to TRBJ1-1; D is perhaps TRBD1 (5 bases). From germline, CDR1 is MNHEY and CDR2 SVGAGI. There are 13 residues in the CDR3. With 8 bases removed from V and 4 bases from J, the gap between germline ends came to 14 bases. The CDR3, as DNA: TGTGCCAGCGAACGGGTGCAGGGCACTGAAGCTTTCTTT. It specifies CASERVQGTEAFF.

V gene TRBV30 combines with J gene TRBJ1-2; a possible D gene is TRBD1 (6 bases). CDR1 is GTSNPN, CDR2 SVGIG, per germline (reference sequence). CDR3 length equals 12 residues. V shed 5 bases and J shed 0 bases, with 7 bases lying between them. CDR3 DNA sequence: TGTGCCTGGCGACAGGCTAACTATGGCTACACCTTC. Residues: CAWRQANYGYTF. Complete variable domain (other parts from reference TRBV30 and TRBJ1-2): SQTIHQWPATLVQPVGSPLSLECTVEGTSNPNLYWYRQAAGRGLQLLFYSVGIGQISSEVPQNLSASRPQDRQFILSSKKLLLSDSGFYLCAWRQANYGYTFGSGTRLTVV.

The chain combines TRBV5-1 with TRBJ1-1, with D possibly matching TRBD1 (5 bases). Per germline, CDR1 SGHRS and CDR2 YFSETQ. Trimming took 4 bases from V and 3 from J, leaving 13 bases between them. This CDR3 spans 14 amino acids. The CDR3 protein is CASSMAGGYTEAFF. The CDR3 coding sequence is TGCGCCAGCAGCATGGCGGGGGGGTACACTGAAGCTTTCTTT.

The CDR3 region has the DNA TGTGCCAGCAGAGACAGGGGGCGATATACAGATACGCAGTATTTT. This codes for CASRDRGRYTDTQYF. V and J are TRBV6-5 and TRBJ2-3, with 10 bases that match TRBD1. The germline V gene has CDR1 MNHEY and CDR2 SVGAGI. With V trimmed by 6 bases and J by 3 bases, 6 bases remained unmatched. The CDR3 is 15 residues long.

V usage is TRBV30 and J usage is TRBJ2-1, with a tentative D call TRBD1 (5 bases). The CDR3 extends over 14 amino acids. V lost 0 bases and J 6 bases, leaving 12 bases between the germline ends. Germline V lookup: CDR1 GTSNPN, CDR2 SVGIG (reference sequence). The CDR3 DNA sequence: TGTGCCTGGAGTGTAGGGGAATCAGGCAATGAGCAGTTCTTC. Residues: CAWSVGESGNEQFF.

The J gene is TRBJ1-2, the V gene TRBV4-3, with D possibly TRBD1 on 6 matching bases. Trimming shortened V by 3 bases and J by 3 bases, and 26 bases separated the two germline ends. The germline V gene encodes CDR1 LGHNA and CDR2 YSLEER. CDR3 length: 19 amino acids. The CDR3 nucleotides are TGCGCCAGCAGCCAGGGCCACAGGGAGTCACTTTTTATTGACTATGGCTACACCTTC. Encoded protein: CASSQGHRESLFIDYGYTF.

V is TRBV20-1 and J is TRBJ1-5; 8 bases map to TRBD1. This CDR3 is built from 16 residues. V gave up 6 bases and J gave up 4 bases; unmatched junction bases: 14. Germline V gene lookup returns CDR1 DFQATT and CDR2 SNEGSKA (reference sequence). Here the CDR3 reads CSATHVGQGGNQPQHF. The CDR3 bases are TGCAGTGCCACCCATGTCGGACAGGGTGGAAATCAGCCCCAGCATTTT.

Of note for this clonotype: It is likely a read error, because the conserved phenylalanine at the end of the CDR3 is missing. The J gene is TRBJ2-7, the V gene TRBV10-3; D gene ambiguous. The ends were cut back, 0 bases at V and 2 bases at J, with 5 bases in the middle. The CDR3 sequence is 13 residues long. Germline values: CDR1 ENHRY, CDR2 SYGVKD. This CDR3 is CAISESPAYEQYL. The CDR3, as DNA: TGTGCCATCAGTGAGTCCCCCGCCTACGAGCAGTACCTC.

This sequence joins TRBV5-4 and TRBJ2-5; 11 bases are a match to TRBD2. Per germline, CDR1 SGHNT and CDR2 YYREEE (reference sequence). V gave up 3 bases and J gave up 6 bases; unmatched junction bases: 7. The CDR3 extends over 15 amino acids. In nucleotides, the CDR3 is TGTGCCAGCAGCTCGTTAGCGGGAGGGCCGAAGACCCAGTACTTC. It specifies CASSSLAGGPKTQYF.

The V gene is TRBV20-1, the J gene TRBJ1-1; 9 bases are shared with TRBD1. From germline, CDR1 is DFQATT and CDR2 SNEGSKA (reference sequence). V shed 6 bases and J 11 bases; nucleotides not matched to a gene: 13. The CDR3 extends over 13 amino acids. In DNA, the CDR3 is TGCAGTGCCGCGGGACAGGGCGAAAGATATGCTTTCTTT. Translation: CSAAGQGERYAFF.

This CDR3 is CASSDLAGTNEQFF. The CDR3 DNA sequence: TGTGCCAGCAGCGATCTAGCGGGAACCAATGAGCAGTTCTTC. The rearrangement uses TRBV6-2 or TRBV6-3 and TRBJ2-1; 9 bases are a match to TRBD2. This CDR3 is 14 amino acids long. V shed 6 bases and J 6 bases; nucleotides not matched to a gene: 6. Germline assignment: CDR1 MNHEY and CDR2 SVGEGT.

The V gene is TRBV18, the J gene TRBJ2-7, with D perhaps matching TRBD2 (6 bases). This CDR3 is 15 amino acids long. Trimming removed 1 base at V and 2 bases at J, with 12 bases between. Germline lookup yields CDR1 KGHSH and CDR2 LQKENI. Here the CDR3 reads CASSPLGGDPYEQYF. CDR3 DNA sequence: TGTGCCAGCTCACCACTCGGCGGGGACCCCTACGAGCAGTACTTC.

The chain combines TRBV28 with TRBJ1-3, with a possible D match to TRBD1 (5 bases). From germline, CDR1 is MDHEN and CDR2 SYDVKM. CDR3 size: 19 residues. The V end was cut by 6 bases, the J end by 0 bases, with 24 bases between. The CDR3 nucleotides read TGTGCCAGCAGGCTGGACTGGGACGGTTCATCGAGCTCTGGAAACACCATATATTTT. Translated: CASRLDWDGSSSSGNTIYF.

Worth noting for this clonotype: No conserved phenylalanine or tryptophan ends this CDR3, so it is likely a read error. The chain has TRBV5-6 and TRBJ2-7; TRBD2 might be the D (5 bases). CDR1 is SGHDT and CDR2 is YYEEEE in the germline V gene. The CDR3 spans 14 residues. V lost 2 bases to trimming and J lost 0 bases, with 9 bases between them. The CDR3 DNA reads as TGTGCCAGCAGCTTCTTGGGGAGCTCCTACGAGCAGTACCTC. Protein sequence: CASSFLGSSYEQYL.